These 11 T cell receptor beta chains originate from one sample sequenced in a study of blood T cells in healthy people across ages. A J-beta primer mix and a sample-barcoded 5' primer were used in a second PCR of about 6 to 12 cycles. TCRdb reprocessed the 5' RACE reads via MiXCR and lists one record per CDR3 protein. The profile shows hundreds of thousands of distinct CDR3 sequences, about half of them singletons. The source material was blood. All receptors come from an elderly man in good health.

This chain connects TRBV3-1 to TRBJ2-2; 7 positions match TRBD2. Trimming cost V 5 bases and J 7 bases; bases outside gene matches: 7. The CDR3 is 14 amino acids. The V gene's germline CDR1 is LGHDT and CDR2 YNNKEL (reference sequence). The CDR3 DNA follows: TGTGCCAGCAGCTCCAGCGGGGCGAGCGGGGAGCTGTTTTTT. Residues: CASSSSGASGELFF.

This clonotype came up many times. The V gene is TRBV4-3, the J gene TRBJ2-5; tentatively, D is TRBD1 (5 bases). Germline CDR1 and CDR2: LGHNA and YSLEER. Trimming pared 1 base from V and 3 bases from J, leaving 12 bases between. The CDR3 loop spans 15 amino acids. CDR3 DNA: TGCGCCAGCAGCCAAGGGGGCGGAGAAGAAGAGACCCAGTACTTC. The encoded protein is CASSQGGGEEETQYF.

The chain links TRBV29-1 to TRBJ2-3; D uncertain. CDR3 length equals 13 residues. Germline V gene lookup returns CDR1 SQVTM and CDR2 ANQGSEA. V lost 3 bases and J lost 2, with 9 bases in between. CDR3 loop: CSVDYSPTDTQYF. In DNA, the CDR3 is TGCAGCGTTGACTACTCACCCACAGATACGCAGTATTTT.

CDR3 in amino acids: CASSFKIAGGLDEQFF. The CDR3 DNA is TGCGCCAGCAGCTTTAAGATAGCGGGGGGGCTGGATGAGCAGTTCTTC. V gene TRBV5-1 combines with J gene TRBJ2-1; 11 nucleotides agree with TRBD2. V trimming: 2 bases; J trimming: 8 bases; junction bases outside the gene matches: 9. The germline V gene has CDR1 SGHRS and CDR2 YFSETQ. The CDR3 extends over 16 amino acids.

This clonotype has only one observation. The chain recombines TRBV24-1 with TRBJ2-1; D is ambiguous. The DNA end is a closer match to TRBJ2-7, so the J assignment may be wrong. The CDR3 consists of 15 residues. Germline loops: CDR1 KGHDR, CDR2 SFDVKD. This chain's CDR3 is CATSDEVLPYNEQYF. CDR3 DNA sequence: TGTGCCACCAGTGACGAAGTCCTGCCCTACAATGAGCAGTACTTC.

This clonotype was counted between two and nine times. The rearrangement uses TRBV28 and TRBJ2-5; unclear D gene. This CDR3 spans 14 amino acids. In germline, CDR1 is MDHEN, CDR2 SYDVKM. Trimming pared 3 bases from V and 2 bases from J, leaving 10 bases between. The CDR3 is CASSFRQIQETQYF. The CDR3 coding sequence is TGTGCCAGCAGTTTTCGGCAGATACAAGAGACCCAGTACTTC.

The V call is TRBV28, the J call TRBJ2-7; either TRBD1 or TRBD2 may fit D (5 bases each). V lost 7 bases to trimming and J lost 9 bases, with 19 bases between them. The germline V gene has CDR1 MDHEN and CDR2 SYDVKM. This CDR3 has 13 amino acids. CDR3: CASNQDLPRGQYF. The DNA of the CDR3 is TGTGCCAGCAACCAGGACCTCCCGAGGGGGCAGTACTTC.

The genes are TRBV12-3 or TRBV12-4 and TRBJ2-5; 8 bases match TRBD2. The V segment lost 3 bases and the J segment 5 bases; nucleotides outside the gene matches: 8. CDR3 size: 15 residues. The CDR3 nucleotides are TGTGCCAGCAGTTTTCGTAGCGGGACCGGTGAGACCCAGTACTTC. Amino acid sequence: CASSFRSGTGETQYF.

The CDR3 DNA follows: TGCGCCAGCGGCTATGGGGGGAAGAACTATGGCTACACCTTC. Protein: CASGYGGKNYGYTF. J is TRBJ1-2 and V is TRBV5-1, with D possibly matching TRBD1 (5 bases). From germline, CDR1 is SGHRS and CDR2 YFSETQ. The CDR3 contains 14 residues. Trimming removed 7 bases at V and 2 bases at J, with 15 bases between.

The chain couples TRBV6-2 or TRBV6-3 to TRBJ2-5, with D tentatively TRBD1 or TRBD2 (7 bases each). Germline V gene sequence: CDR1 MNHEY, CDR2 SVGEGT. Trimming stripped 9 bases from V and 11 bases from J, with 25 bases between. This CDR3 comprises 14 residues. CDR3: CASQEGGGGNEQYF. CDR3 nucleotides: TGTGCCAGTCAAGAAGGGGGAGGGGGCAATGAGCAGTACTTC.

Of note for this clonotype: Germline and junction disagree at one end, which may indicate a read error. The rearrangement links TRBV11-1 to TRBJ2-3; D may match TRBD1 or TRBD2 (5 bases each). The CDR3 is made up of 14 amino acids. Germline V CDR1 and CDR2: SGHAT, FQDESV (reference sequence). Here the CDR3 DNA reads TGTGTCAGCAGACCAGGGAGTTCGACAGATACGCAGTATTTT. Protein sequence: CVSRPGSSTDTQYF.